This T cell receptor (beta chain) was captured in a study of cytomegalovirus exposure and HLA in healthy donors. The CDR3 has 15 residues. Germline lookup yields CDR1 SGHRS and CDR2 YFSETQ. Trimming cost V 6 bases and J 2 bases; bases outside gene matches: 5. This PCR relied on a set of 60 Vbeta primers and 13 Jbeta primers. The data were produced by immunoSEQ multiplex PCR, yet TCRdb's version contains in-frame clones alone and is incomplete. Seen here are about 93,000 clones, under 90% observed once, and the top ten hold approximately 3.6%. This chain joins TRBV5-1 and TRBJ2-1, with TRBD2 identical over 10 bases. This TCR was sampled from a man aged 50 or older in good health and CMV-seronegative. Sequencing was performed on PBMCs. The CDR3 reads CASTTLAGTYNEQFF. In nucleotides, the CDR3 is TGCGCCAGCACCACACTAGCGGGAACCTACAATGAGCAGTTCTTC.